This TCR beta chain is drawn from a study of long-term antiretroviral therapy in people with HIV. Each HIV-infected participant was given treatment in the United States. The length of the CDR3 is 9 residues. Per the germline V gene, CDR1 is DFQATT and CDR2 is SNEGSKA (reference sequence). V was pared by 6 bases and J by 6 bases, with 3 bases between. Run at survey level, the immunoSEQ assay was version v3.0. For every sample, sequencing targeted roughly 40,000-55,000 T-cell genomes. TCRdb's copy holds only in-frame clones and misses some; the assay was immunoSEQ multiplex PCR. Found here are some 19,000 clones, 70% to 85% of them singletons; the top ten hold roughly a tenth.

The rearrangement uses TRBV20-1 and TRBJ1-5; D not certain. The sequencing here drew on unsorted PBMCs, taken 4.1 years after starting antiretroviral therapy. This clonotype was sampled from a woman in her forties with HIV. The DNA for the CDR3 is TGCAGTGCAGGTCAGCCCCAGCATTTT. It encodes CSAGQPQHF.